Sequencing of this TCR beta chain was carried out in a study of OX40 agonist ivuxolimab in advanced cancers. Overall study results and limits: No antigen was identified for the clonally expanded peripheral T cells. Some nonresponders likewise displayed low normalized T-cell clonal expansion.

Assay: immunoSEQ multiplex PCR; the TCRdb copy retains only in-frame clones and omits some. The sample contains tens of thousands of clones, around 84% of which appear only once. V lost 6 bases and J 2 bases, leaving 6 bases between the germline ends. Germline V lookup: CDR1 SGHTS, CDR2 YDEGEE. This CDR3 is built from 13 residues. In the case of this clone: Its antigen remains unknown.

The specimen comprised CD4+ or CD8+ T cells sorted from blood, sampled in a trial of the OX40 agonist ivuxolimab. The chain combines TRBV5-8 with TRBJ2-6; D is unresolved. The receptor comes from an adult with an advanced solid tumor such as melanoma, head and neck, liver or kidney cancer. This chain's CDR3 is CASKRPGANVLTF. The CDR3 DNA follows: TGTGCCAGCAAGAGGCCTGGGGCCAACGTCCTGACTTTC.